This TCR beta chain appears in the sequencing data of a study of read filtering for tumor transcriptome and immune sequencing. Study context: Patients were 17 male and some 13 female, mean age approximately 70 years, range roughly 45 to 85. R-ISS stage counts were about 8 for I, approximately 15 for II, 6 or 7 for III. Study results and caveats: Correlation between methods rose after single-read clonotypes were removed.

In regard to this clonotype: Antigen unknown.

From 300 to 400 ng of RNA, a library with molecular barcoded alpha/delta and beta/gamma adaptors was made. TCRdb re-called the reads with MiXCR, one entry per CDR3 protein. This table holds about 130,000 distinct CDR3 sequences, 10% to 15% found once. This CDR3 comprises 16 residues. The clonotype comes from a donor aged 40 or older with multiple myeloma. Sample: a population of CD138-negative cells sorted from bone marrow. The rearrangement links TRBV21-1 to TRBJ2-1. TRBV21-1 is a listed pseudogene. CDR3 DNA: TGTGCCAGCAGCAAAGGAGGATATTGCTCCTACAATGAGGAGTTCTTC. Its translation: CASSKGGYCSYNEEFF.